This T cell receptor beta chain was profiled in a study of blood T cell repertoires in COVID-19. Clinical history as reported by participants underpinned cohort assignment. Authors' processing steps: Nucleated cell counts were estimated from reference gene primer amplification. Libraries were prepared by immunoSEQ multiplex PCR; TCRdb keeps only in-frame clonotypes and omits some of them. The V and J calls and clone size come from that table; D and trimming were worked out from the DNA. The sample has about 170,000 clones, around 84% seen once. The V gene's germline CDR1 is LNHDA and CDR2 SQIVND (reference sequence). This CDR3 contains 16 residues. Trimming stripped 3 bases from V and 0 bases from J, with 12 bases between.

The source is a man aged 50-60 years who had recovered from COVID-19. The V and J genes are TRBV19 and TRBJ1-3; tentatively, D is TRBD1 (6 bases). Sequencing was carried out using PBMCs or T cells enriched from blood (not recorded which). The CDR3 DNA follows: TGTGCCAGTAGTATGGACAGCTACTACTCTGGAAACACCATATATTTT. The encoded protein is CASSMDSYYSGNTIYF.